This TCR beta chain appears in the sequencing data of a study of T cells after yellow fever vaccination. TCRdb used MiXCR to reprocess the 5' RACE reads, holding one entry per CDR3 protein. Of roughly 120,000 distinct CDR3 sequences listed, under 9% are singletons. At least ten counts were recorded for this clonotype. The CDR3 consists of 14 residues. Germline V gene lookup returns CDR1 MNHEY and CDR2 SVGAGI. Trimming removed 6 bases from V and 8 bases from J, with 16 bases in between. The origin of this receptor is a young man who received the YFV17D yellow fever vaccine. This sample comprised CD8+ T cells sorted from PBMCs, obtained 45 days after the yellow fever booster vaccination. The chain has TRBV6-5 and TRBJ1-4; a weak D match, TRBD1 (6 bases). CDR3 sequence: CASRGTGPGEKLFF. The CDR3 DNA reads TGTGCCAGCAGGGGAACAGGGCCTGGAGAAAAACTGTTTTTT.